This T cell receptor (beta chain) was observed in a study of CD8 T cells in ankylosing spondylitis. Whole-study findings and limits: Several of the motif variants were reported before in synovial fluid and blood from reactive arthritis.

TCRdb analysed the 5' RACE reads with MiXCR anew, one entry per CDR3 protein. Of around 300,000 distinct CDR3 sequences listed, 11% are singletons. CDR1 is SGHRS, CDR2 YFSETQ, per germline. This CDR3 comprises 14 residues. V was clipped by 1 base and J by 2 bases, with 10 bases between them. A word on this clonotype: Its antigen remains unknown.

Sequenced sample: blood, either unsorted or a sorted T cell fraction (not recorded which). This receptor was identified in a female donor with ankylosing spondylitis or in good health (not recorded which). The V and J genes are TRBV5-1 and TRBJ2-7; D ambiguous. The CDR3 coding sequence is TGCGCCAGCAGCTTGACTGCGCATACCTACGAGCAGTACTTC. This translates into CASSLTAHTYEQYF.